The source of this TCR beta chain is a study of shared clonotypes between healthy human individuals. Overall study results and limits: Generation of non-shared clonotypes was less probable than generation of clonotypes shared by all four donors.

Each subset's genomic DNA was shared equally among a number of immunoSEQ plates. Sorted-subset replicate PCR reactions were performed with around 200 ng DNA, corresponding to roughly 30,000 T cell genomes. The repertoire was sequenced with immunoSEQ multiplex PCR; TCRdb's copy has only in-frame clones and lacks some. The sample yields more than 2 million clones, 95% seen once. The germline V gene encodes CDR1 SGHTA and CDR2 FQGNSA. The CDR3 consists of 15 residues. V lost 7 bases, J lost 1 base, and 15 bases lay in between. Comments on this clone: The target antigen is unknown.

The chain joins TRBV7-2 to TRBJ2-3, with no clear D. The TCR sequence derives from a man between 18 and 29 years old in good health. The sample taken for sequencing was naive CD4+ T cells sorted from blood. Sample subset: CD45RA+ positively selected. The CDR3 sequence: CASNLGSRGTDTQYF. The CDR3 coding sequence is TGTGCCAGCAACCTGGGGTCCCGCGGCACAGATACGCAGTATTTT.